These T cell receptor beta chains were read from a single sample in a study of identical twins. A single record per CDR3 protein comes from TCRdb applying MiXCR to the 5' RACE reads. The table shows 540,000 or so distinct CDR3 sequences, with 20% to 25% occurring only once. These records were also assigned to another study, of yellow fever vaccine responses in identical twins.

Material: CD4+ T cells sorted from blood. These receptor sequences come from a young woman in good health. Both conserved end residues are part of each CDR3. Fields, in order: clone size, V gene, CDR3 length, J gene, D gene, CDR3 DNA, CDR3 protein. A D gene is named only where the DNA matches it firmly. Size tells how often a clone was seen (once, few, many) or the class of an expanded clone, and some rows leave it out.

abundance: -
v_gene: TRBV28
len: 16
j_gene: TRBJ2-3
d_gene: TRBD2
CDR3nt: TGTGCCAGCAGTCCCCCACTAGCGGGGGGCACAGATACGCAGTATTTT
CDR3aa: CASSPPLAGGTDTQYF

abundance: many
v_gene: TRBV12-3/TRBV12-4
len: 13
j_gene: TRBJ1-5
d_gene: -
CDR3nt: TGTGCCAGCAGTTACACAGGCGGTCAGCCCCAGCATTTT
CDR3aa: CASSYTGGQPQHF

abundance: -
v_gene: TRBV5-1
len: 13
j_gene: TRBJ2-3
d_gene: -
CDR3nt: TGCGCCAGCAGGCCCGGACAGACAGATACGCAGTATTTT
CDR3aa: CASRPGQTDTQYF

abundance: -
v_gene: TRBV27
len: 13
j_gene: TRBJ2-7
d_gene: -
CDR3nt: TGTGCCAGCAGTTTATCCTGGGGTTACGAGCAGTACTTC
CDR3aa: CASSLSWGYEQYF

abundance: few
v_gene: TRBV2
len: 16
j_gene: TRBJ2-3
d_gene: TRBD2
CDR3nt: TGTGCCAGCAGGACAACTAGCGGGAGTTCAACAGATACGCAGTATTTT
CDR3aa: CASRTTSGSSTDTQYF

abundance: -
v_gene: TRBV6-2/TRBV6-3
len: 18
j_gene: TRBJ2-1
d_gene: TRBD2
CDR3nt: TGTGCCAGCAGTCCTCCGTTCCTAGCGGGAGAAACCTACAATGAGCAGTTCTTC
CDR3aa: CASSPPFLAGETYNEQFF

abundance: few
v_gene: TRBV9
len: 14
j_gene: TRBJ2-5
d_gene: -
CDR3nt: TGTGCCAGCAGCCCCCTCCAGACCCAAGAGACCCAGTACTTC
CDR3aa: CASSPLQTQETQYF

abundance: -
v_gene: TRBV24-1
len: 18
j_gene: TRBJ2-2
d_gene: TRBD1
CDR3nt: TGTGCCACCAGTGATCCCCCCCTCAGGGGGCAAAACACCGGGGAGCTGTTTTTT
CDR3aa: CATSDPPLRGQNTGELFF

abundance: few
v_gene: TRBV28
len: 15
j_gene: TRBJ2-1
d_gene: TRBD2
CDR3nt: TGTGCCAGCAGTATCCCGGGCGGGAGAGTGAATGAGCAGTTCTTC
CDR3aa: CASSIPGGRVNEQFF

abundance: -
v_gene: TRBV15
len: 16
j_gene: TRBJ2-5
d_gene: TRBD1
CDR3nt: TGTGCCACCAGCAGAGATTGGACAGGGAAATTCGGGACCCAGTACTTC
CDR3aa: CATSRDWTGKFGTQYF

abundance: -
v_gene: TRBV10-3
len: 15
j_gene: TRBJ2-3
d_gene: TRBD1
CDR3nt: TGTGCCATCAGTCCATCGGGACAGGGCACAGATACGCAGTATTTT
CDR3aa: CAISPSGQGTDTQYF

abundance: -
v_gene: TRBV12-3/TRBV12-4
len: 14
j_gene: TRBJ2-5
d_gene: TRBD2
CDR3nt: TGTGCCAGCAGTGCGGGGGGACTCGGAGAGACCCAGTACTTC
CDR3aa: CASSAGGLGETQYF

abundance: few
v_gene: TRBV12-3/TRBV12-4
len: 20
j_gene: TRBJ2-5
d_gene: TRBD2
CDR3nt: TGTGCCAGCAGCCGCGGGACTAGCGGGGGTGAACGTTCGCCCCAAGAGACCCAGTACTTC
CDR3aa: CASSRGTSGGERSPQETQYF

abundance: few
v_gene: TRBV3-1
len: 16
j_gene: TRBJ2-1
d_gene: TRBD2
CDR3nt: TGTGCCAGCAGCGTGACACGGGGGACTAGCGGCAATGAGCAGTTCTTC
CDR3aa: CASSVTRGTSGNEQFF

abundance: -
v_gene: TRBV9
len: 14
j_gene: TRBJ1-1
d_gene: -
CDR3nt: TGTGCCAGCAGCGTCCTCGGGGGGGCAACTGAAGCTTTCTTT
CDR3aa: CASSVLGGATEAFF

abundance: few
v_gene: TRBV3-1
len: 11
j_gene: TRBJ2-3
d_gene: -
CDR3nt: TGTGCCAGCAGCCAATATAATACGCAGTATTTT
CDR3aa: CASSQYNTQYF

abundance: few
v_gene: TRBV11-1
len: 16
j_gene: TRBJ2-3
d_gene: TRBD2
CDR3nt: TGTGCCAGCAGCTCTCGGACTAGCGGGGGCACAGATACGCAGTATTTT
CDR3aa: CASSSRTSGGTDTQYF

abundance: few
v_gene: TRBV10-1
len: 12
j_gene: TRBJ2-1
d_gene: -
CDR3nt: TGCGCCAGCAGTGAGTCGGGTCGCGGGGAGTTCTTC
CDR3aa: CASSESGRGEFF

abundance: -
v_gene: TRBV20-1
len: 15
j_gene: TRBJ2-1
d_gene: TRBD1
CDR3nt: TGCAGTGCTAGAGTTTGGGACAGGGGACTCAATGAGCAGTTCTTC
CDR3aa: CSARVWDRGLNEQFF

abundance: few
v_gene: TRBV20-1
len: 11
j_gene: TRBJ1-4
d_gene: -
CDR3nt: TGCAGTGCTAGAGGCAGGGAAAAACTGTTTTTT
CDR3aa: CSARGREKLFF

abundance: few
v_gene: TRBV28
len: 16
j_gene: TRBJ1-6
d_gene: TRBD1
CDR3nt: TGTGCCAGCAGTTTTTACCGACAGGGGGTAGGTTCACCCCTCCACTTT
CDR3aa: CASSFYRQGVGSPLHF

abundance: -
v_gene: TRBV29-1
len: 14
j_gene: TRBJ2-5
d_gene: TRBD2
CDR3nt: TGCAGCGTTCTGGGCGGGGGTTGGAAAGAGACCCAGTACTTC
CDR3aa: CSVLGGGWKETQYF

abundance: -
v_gene: TRBV7-9
len: 16
j_gene: TRBJ2-1
d_gene: -
CDR3nt: TGTGCCAGCACCATGACCCGGACCCCTACCTACAATGAGCAGTTCTTC
CDR3aa: CASTMTRTPTYNEQFF

abundance: -
v_gene: TRBV3-1
len: 16
j_gene: TRBJ2-7
d_gene: TRBD1
CDR3nt: TGTGCCAGCAGCAGAGGATCCGGACAGGGGGGATTCGAGCAGTACTTC
CDR3aa: CASSRGSGQGGFEQYF

abundance: few
v_gene: TRBV20-1
len: 14
j_gene: TRBJ1-4
d_gene: -
CDR3nt: TGCAGTGCTAGAGTCGGCCAGGCTAATGAAAAACTGTTTTTT
CDR3aa: CSARVGQANEKLFF

abundance: -
v_gene: TRBV20-1
len: 14
j_gene: TRBJ2-3
d_gene: TRBD1
CDR3nt: TGCAGTGCTCACCGGGACAGGGTGGCGGATACGCAGTATTTT
CDR3aa: CSAHRDRVADTQYF

abundance: -
v_gene: TRBV3-1
len: 14
j_gene: TRBJ1-1
d_gene: -
CDR3nt: TGTGCCAGCAGCCAAGGTCTTCTGGGCGTTGAAGCTTTCTTT
CDR3aa: CASSQGLLGVEAFF

abundance: -
v_gene: TRBV15
len: 19
j_gene: TRBJ2-1
d_gene: -
CDR3nt: TGTGCCACCAGCAGAGATGGGGCGGCCTTTGACATTTACTACAATGAGCAGTTCTTC
CDR3aa: CATSRDGAAFDIYYNEQFF

abundance: -
v_gene: TRBV2
len: 17
j_gene: TRBJ1-3
d_gene: -
CDR3nt: TGTGCCATCTGTTTTAGTTCGGGGGGCCGATCTGGAAACACCATATATTTT
CDR3aa: CAICFSSGGRSGNTIYF

abundance: -
v_gene: TRBV27
len: 15
j_gene: TRBJ2-7
d_gene: -
CDR3nt: TGTGCCAGCAGTTCCGCCCAGGTCGGTGACGACGAGCAGTACTTC
CDR3aa: CASSSAQVGDDEQYF

abundance: few
v_gene: TRBV24-1
len: 14
j_gene: TRBJ2-3
d_gene: -
CDR3nt: TGTGCCACCAGGCCCGGGGGCGGCACAGATACGCAGTATTTT
CDR3aa: CATRPGGGTDTQYF

abundance: few
v_gene: TRBV5-6
len: 14
j_gene: TRBJ1-2
d_gene: TRBD1
CDR3nt: TGTGCCGGGCACTCACAGGGGGCAGGCTATGGCTACACCTTC
CDR3aa: CAGHSQGAGYGYTF

abundance: few
v_gene: TRBV20-1
len: 14
j_gene: TRBJ1-4
d_gene: TRBD1
CDR3nt: TGCAGTGCTAGACCTGGGACAGGGGGCGGAAAACTGTTTTTT
CDR3aa: CSARPGTGGGKLFF

abundance: -
v_gene: TRBV9
len: 14
j_gene: TRBJ2-2
d_gene: -
CDR3nt: TGTGCCAGCAGCGTTAGCTTGAACACCGGGGAGCTGTTTTTT
CDR3aa: CASSVSLNTGELFF

abundance: few
v_gene: TRBV24-1
len: 16
j_gene: TRBJ2-1
d_gene: TRBD1
CDR3nt: TGTGCCACCAGTGGTGCGGGACAGGGTAGTGGCAATGAGCAGTTCTTC
CDR3aa: CATSGAGQGSGNEQFF

abundance: -
v_gene: TRBV5-1
len: 16
j_gene: TRBJ2-5
d_gene: TRBD1
CDR3nt: TGCGCCAGCAGCCAAGGACAGGGTGTTGCCAAAGAGACCCAGTACTTC
CDR3aa: CASSQGQGVAKETQYF

abundance: -
v_gene: TRBV28
len: 14
j_gene: TRBJ2-7
d_gene: -
CDR3nt: TGTGCCAGCAGTAGGGGGTCTCGGTCTCGAGAGCAGTACTTC
CDR3aa: CASSRGSRSREQYF

abundance: few
v_gene: TRBV5-1
len: 16
j_gene: TRBJ2-5
d_gene: -
CDR3nt: TGCGCCAGCAGCTTGGCCTCCGGACAGAGTCAAGAGACCCAGTACTTC
CDR3aa: CASSLASGQSQETQYF

abundance: few
v_gene: TRBV20-1
len: 15
j_gene: TRBJ2-3
d_gene: TRBD2
CDR3nt: TGCAGTGCTCAACTAGCGGGGGCCCTCACAGATACGCAGTATTTT
CDR3aa: CSAQLAGALTDTQYF

abundance: few
v_gene: TRBV7-3
len: 15
j_gene: TRBJ2-2
d_gene: -
CDR3nt: TGTGCCAGCAGCTTCTCCGGGACAAAAACCGGGGAGCTGTTTTTT
CDR3aa: CASSFSGTKTGELFF

abundance: -
v_gene: TRBV18
len: 15
j_gene: TRBJ1-6
d_gene: -
CDR3nt: TGTGCCAGCTCACCTGAAGGGACTTATAATTCACCCCTCCACTTT
CDR3aa: CASSPEGTYNSPLHF

abundance: few
v_gene: TRBV19
len: 12
j_gene: TRBJ2-3
d_gene: -
CDR3nt: TGTGCCAGTAGTATAGCCACAGATACGCAGTATTTT
CDR3aa: CASSIATDTQYF

abundance: -
v_gene: TRBV7-9
len: 12
j_gene: TRBJ2-7
d_gene: -
CDR3nt: TGTGCCAGCAGCTGGGACGAAGACGAGCAGTACTTC
CDR3aa: CASSWDEDEQYF

abundance: -
v_gene: TRBV2
len: 19
j_gene: TRBJ2-3
d_gene: -
CDR3nt: TGTGCCAGCAGTGAAGGAGCCCTACTAGCTACCACTAGCACAGATACGCAGTATTTT
CDR3aa: CASSEGALLATTSTDTQYF

abundance: -
v_gene: TRBV2
len: 12
j_gene: TRBJ2-7
d_gene: TRBD2
CDR3nt: TGTGCCAGCACGGTGGGAGGGCCCGAGCAGTACTTC
CDR3aa: CASTVGGPEQYF

abundance: -
v_gene: TRBV20-1
len: 14
j_gene: TRBJ2-1
d_gene: TRBD2
CDR3nt: TGCAGTGCTAGGGATAGCGGGAGTGTCTATGAGCAGTTCTTC
CDR3aa: CSARDSGSVYEQFF

abundance: -
v_gene: TRBV6-1
len: 13
j_gene: TRBJ2-3
d_gene: -
CDR3nt: TGTGCCATCTCGACAGCAAACACAGATACGCAGTATTTT
CDR3aa: CAISTANTDTQYF

abundance: many
v_gene: TRBV5-6
len: 12
j_gene: TRBJ2-2
d_gene: -
CDR3nt: TGTGCCAGCAGCTGGACGGCCGGGGAGCTGTTTTTT
CDR3aa: CASSWTAGELFF

abundance: once
v_gene: TRBV6-1
len: 14
j_gene: TRBJ1-1
d_gene: TRBD1
CDR3nt: TGTGCCAGCGGGGGGACGGGACAGGGCACTGAAGCTTTCTTT
CDR3aa: CASGGTGQGTEAFF

abundance: many
v_gene: TRBV20-1
len: 14
j_gene: TRBJ2-1
d_gene: TRBD2
CDR3nt: TGCAGTGCTAGAGGACTAGCGGCCTACAATGAGCAGTTCTTC
CDR3aa: CSARGLAAYNEQFF

abundance: -
v_gene: TRBV7-6
len: 13
j_gene: TRBJ2-1
d_gene: -
CDR3nt: TGTGCCAGCAGCTTAGATGGGCGGACCGAGCAGTTCTTC
CDR3aa: CASSLDGRTEQFF

abundance: -
v_gene: TRBV6-1
len: 15
j_gene: TRBJ1-2
d_gene: -
CDR3nt: TGTGCCAGCAGACCCCCGGGGCAACCTATGTATGGCTACACCTTC
CDR3aa: CASRPPGQPMYGYTF

abundance: -
v_gene: TRBV15
len: 17
j_gene: TRBJ2-3
d_gene: TRBD2
CDR3nt: TGTGCCACCAGCAGATCCCGGGCTAGCGGGGAAACAGATACGCAGTATTTT
CDR3aa: CATSRSRASGETDTQYF